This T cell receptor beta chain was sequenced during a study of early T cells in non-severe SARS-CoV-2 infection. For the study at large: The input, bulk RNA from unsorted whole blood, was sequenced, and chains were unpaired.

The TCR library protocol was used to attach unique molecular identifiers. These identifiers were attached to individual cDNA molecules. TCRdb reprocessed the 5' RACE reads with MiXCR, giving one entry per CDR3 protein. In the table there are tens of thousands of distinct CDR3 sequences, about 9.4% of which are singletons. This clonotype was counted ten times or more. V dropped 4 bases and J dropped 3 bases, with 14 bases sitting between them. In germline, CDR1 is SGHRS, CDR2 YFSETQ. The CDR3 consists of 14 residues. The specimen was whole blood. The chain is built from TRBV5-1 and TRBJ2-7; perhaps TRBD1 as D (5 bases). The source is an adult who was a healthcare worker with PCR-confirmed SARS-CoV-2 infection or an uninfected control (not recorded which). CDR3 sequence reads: CASSPTGILYEQYF. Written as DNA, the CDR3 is TGCGCCAGCAGCCCCACAGGAATACTCTACGAGCAGTACTTC.